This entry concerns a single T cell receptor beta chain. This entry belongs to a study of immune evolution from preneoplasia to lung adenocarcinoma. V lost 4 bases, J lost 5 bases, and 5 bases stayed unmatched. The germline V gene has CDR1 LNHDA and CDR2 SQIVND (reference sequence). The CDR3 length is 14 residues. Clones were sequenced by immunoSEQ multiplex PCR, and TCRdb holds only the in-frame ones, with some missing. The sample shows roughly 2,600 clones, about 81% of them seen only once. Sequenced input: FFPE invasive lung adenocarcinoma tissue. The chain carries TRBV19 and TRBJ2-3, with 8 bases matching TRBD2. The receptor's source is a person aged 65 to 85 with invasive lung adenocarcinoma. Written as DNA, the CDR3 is TGTGCCAGTAGTACCCAGCGGGAGAGAGATACGCAGTATTTT. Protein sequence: CASSTQRERDTQYF.